The next 4 T cell receptor beta chains were all read from a single sample in a study of control samples from healthy donors and cancer patients. TCRdb's table, derived via immunoSEQ multiplex PCR, lists solely in-frame clones and lacks some. Among 90,000 to 100,000 clones, roughly three quarters were seen once, and the ten largest hold 10% to 13%. Sequencing was done on a sample of blood. Receptors were obtained from a woman aged 25 to 45 in good health.

The CDR3 nucleotides are TGTGCCAGTAGTATTAGGCAGGGGGGAGAGACCCAGTACTTC. It encodes CASSIRQGGETQYF. V is TRBV19 and J is TRBJ2-5; D may be TRBD1 (7 bases). CDR3 length: 14 amino acids. V lost 3 bases and J 4 bases, leaving 12 bases between the germline ends. Germline lookup yields CDR1 LNHDA and CDR2 SQIVND (reference sequence).

This chain links TRBV10-3 with TRBJ2-7; 10 bases align to TRBD1. This CDR3 is built from 13 residues. Unmatched junction bases numbered 1, after V lost 2 bases and J lost 6 bases. Germline V gene data show CDR1 as ENHRY and CDR2 as SYGVKD. CDR3 DNA: TGTGCCATCAGTGAGGGACAGGGGGGCGAGCAGTACTTC. Amino acids: CAISEGQGGEQYF.

The chain carries TRBV6-2 or TRBV6-3 and TRBJ2-3; 12 bases agree with TRBD2. The CDR3 runs to 18 residues. Germline CDR1 and CDR2: MNHEY and SVGEGT. Trimming took 0 bases from V and 5 from J; bases not matched to a gene: 9. This CDR3 reads CASSYSSTSGGNRDTQYF. In DNA, the CDR3 is TGTGCCAGCAGTTACTCGAGTACTAGCGGGGGGAATCGAGATACGCAGTATTTT.

The gene calls are TRBV7-8 and TRBJ2-4, with 13 bases aligning to TRBD2. There are 16 residues in the CDR3. CDR1 is SGHVS and CDR2 is FQNEAQ in the germline V gene. V shed 5 bases and J 6 bases; nucleotides not matched to a gene: 7. The CDR3: CASSPMTSGGLNIQYF. The CDR3, as DNA: TGTGCCAGCAGCCCGATGACTAGCGGGGGGTTAAACATTCAGTACTTC.